The rows below give T cell receptor beta chains drawn from one sample of a study of human T cells and chemical hapten exposure. TCRdb ran MiXCR on the RACE reads and lists one entry per CDR3 protein. The repertoire holds 85,000 to 100,000 distinct CDR3 sequences, with about 11% as singletons. The material sequenced was whole blood, taken in connection with sensitization to the hapten diphenylcyclopropenone (DPC). Receptors originate from a man in his forties with alopecia areata. Some clones in this sample may be carry-over from other donors' samples. The conserved cysteine and the conserved F or W are not part of the CDR3 here. Only part of the rows carry a size: once, few, many, or a class if the clone is expanded.

SAQGATDTQY	few	TRBV20-1	TRBJ2-3
ASGLVVTESGSSYNEQF	NA	TRBV12-5	TRBJ2-1
ASSSTRGDQETQY	many	TRBV7-9	TRBJ2-5
ASSPQGMGNQPQH	many	TRBV18	TRBJ1-5
ASSGDSAPYNEQF	many	TRBV28	TRBJ2-1
ASSLGRSGVKQETQY	NA	TRBV12-3/TRBV12-4	TRBJ2-5
ASSSPGPALNTEAF	few	TRBV12-3/TRBV12-4	TRBJ1-1
ASSYGTSGNEQY	NA	TRBV5-1	TRBJ2-7
ASSLAAGLEIWDTQY	NA	TRBV7-8	TRBJ2-3
ASSQDRAVTGELF	many	TRBV5-1	TRBJ2-2
SAPVGTGMNTEAF	many	TRBV20-1	TRBJ1-1
ASSLERDSPFEAF	NA	TRBV12-3/TRBV12-4	TRBJ1-1
ASRPGRMGGYT	few	TRBV19	TRBJ1-2
ASSLDGTLNTEAF	NA	TRBV7-3	TRBJ1-1
ASSYAGPFGSSYNEQF	NA	TRBV6-2/TRBV6-3	TRBJ2-1
SARETGTGGEKLF	few	TRBV20-1	TRBJ1-4
ASSLQGPDTGELF	few	TRBV5-1	TRBJ2-2
ASSLERGTEAF	many	TRBV7-9	TRBJ1-1
ASSIQGPGANVLT	few	TRBV6-2/TRBV6-3	TRBJ2-6
ASSYRFDTGELF	NA	TRBV14	TRBJ2-2
ASSQATPVGGELF	few	TRBV3-1	TRBJ2-2
ATSDSPGLADSGANVLT	few	TRBV24-1	TRBJ2-6
ASSLQALQETQY	many	TRBV5-1	TRBJ2-5
ASSPDRGGSGANVLT	few	TRBV7-9	TRBJ2-6
ASSLDSYYSNQPQH	NA	TRBV7-2	TRBJ1-5
ATFRLGEQY	NA	TRBV27	TRBJ2-7
SVEGIYEQY	NA	TRBV29-1	TRBJ2-7
ASSYSSLRDTDTQY	NA	TRBV6-2/TRBV6-3	TRBJ2-3
ASSQDYPSLADTQY	NA	TRBV4-1	TRBJ2-3
ASSLAGGPNEQF	few	TRBV7-2	TRBJ2-1
ASSSRQTSGRASSYNEQF	NA	TRBV7-3	TRBJ2-1
ASSLERSNTGELF	medium-sized	TRBV11-2	TRBJ2-2
ASSTGTSINEQF	few	TRBV21-1	TRBJ2-1
ASSSRTSASSTDTQY	few	TRBV5-1	TRBJ2-3
ASSKGQGNSPLH	few	TRBV7-3	TRBJ1-6
ASSIWGLAGGISYNEQF	NA	TRBV19	TRBJ2-1
ATSLGTGVEDTQY	NA	TRBV15	TRBJ2-3